Listed here is a single T cell receptor (beta chain). The antigen it recognizes is unknown. The sample holds no much larger clone one base away, and base qualities are not on file. The entry originates in a study of siplizumab effects on memory and regulatory T cells (dated by TCRdb to between 2018 and 2020). Turning to the overall study: The effect of the anti-CD2 antibody siplizumab on alloreactive T-cell subsets was examined in allogeneic mixed lymphocyte reactions constructed from human PBMCs. Summary of the overall study and its limitations: Compared with memory T cells, unstimulated naive T cells appeared more diverse, and naive cells seemed to make a substantial contribution to the alloresponse. The cumulative frequency of alloreactive sequences that could be traced back to unstimulated CD4+ memory T cells was significantly reduced by siplizumab. Roughly 80-97% of proliferating CD4+ or CD8+ clones could not be assigned a naive or memory phenotype. Of the alloreactive CD4+ clones that could be mapped, the Treg-derived share averaged around 64% with siplizumab compared with roughly 25% in control reactions. The suppressive function of proliferating Tregs from siplizumab cultures was not functionally confirmed. Because sequences below about 10^-5 frequency were poorly captured, only a minor fraction of alloreactive clones could be mapped to unstimulated subsets.

Libraries were prepared through the immunoSEQ multiplex PCR assay. The deep sequencing platform assayed some 98,000 TCR templates per sample. Genomic DNA extracted from sorted T cells was used for TCRbeta CDR3 sequencing. The study's processing was this. The R programming language was used for the clonal analysis of the TCRbeta CDR3 data. Alloreactive CD4+ and CD8+ clones were identified by comparing unstimulated samples to CFSE-low samples taken after the reaction. Alloreactive CD4+ clones were assigned to regulatory or non-regulatory origin by matching sequences to sorted unstimulated Treg and non-Treg repertoires. TCRdb retrieved this table from immuneACCESS and kept in-frame rearrangements only. Not all clones are present; in checked studies, unresolved V genes account for under half, and no reason is known for the remainder. From that table come the V and J calls and clone size; the DNA was used to work out D and trimming. The sample table shows over 60,000 clones, and 91% are seen once. More than 25% of the sample is in the top ten clones.

Sorted unstimulated T cells and proliferating T cells recovered from mixed lymphocyte reactions underwent TCRbeta CDR3 sequencing. Fresh whole blood from about 11 HLA-typed healthy donors was used as the source from which PBMCs were isolated. The sample was CD8+ T cells sorted from blood. The receptor was isolated from a human donor in good health.

The sequence in DNA is TGTGCCAGCAGCCTGAGCTCCTACAATGAGCAGTTCTTC. Translated, it reads CASSLSSYNEQFF. The sequence links TRBV6-5 to TRBJ2-1, with the D gene not clear enough to name. There are 13 amino acids in the CDR3, from cysteine to phenylalanine inclusive. Only the CDR3 DNA is retained, 39 bases long and in frame from the first base. Trimming costs V 6 bases and J 0 bases, and their ends lie 6 bases apart. CDR1 and CDR2, looked up from the germline V gene, are MNHEY and SVGAGI.